What follows is one T cell receptor beta chain and its context. Its antigen is unknown. The sample is drawn from a study of tumor-infiltrating lymphocytes in localized non-small cell lung cancer. Study details: From each patient, both tumor and uninvolved lung, non-adjacent to tumor, were sampled. Study observations and caveats: TCR sequencing covered a subset of patients with enough tissue. Different pieces of the same tissue were used for each assay. Tumor T-cell fraction was not associated with recurrence-free survival.

The CDR3 is 14 amino acids. CDR1 and CDR2 (germline): GTSNPN, SVGIG (reference sequence). V gave up 3 bases and J gave up 8 bases, with 16 bases separating them. Assay: immunoSEQ multiplex PCR; the TCRdb copy retains only in-frame clones and omits some. This sample has tens of thousands of clones; 75% to 90% occur once, and the top ten carry roughly 1.9%. Sequenced material: lung tumor tissue. J is TRBJ1-4 and V is TRBV30; TRBD1 might be the D (6 bases). This clonotype was sampled from a human donor with non-small cell lung cancer. CDR3 DNA sequence: TGTGCCTGGAGGCCGAGGGGGGCTGGGGAAAAACTGTTTTTT. Translation: CAWRPRGAGEKLFF.